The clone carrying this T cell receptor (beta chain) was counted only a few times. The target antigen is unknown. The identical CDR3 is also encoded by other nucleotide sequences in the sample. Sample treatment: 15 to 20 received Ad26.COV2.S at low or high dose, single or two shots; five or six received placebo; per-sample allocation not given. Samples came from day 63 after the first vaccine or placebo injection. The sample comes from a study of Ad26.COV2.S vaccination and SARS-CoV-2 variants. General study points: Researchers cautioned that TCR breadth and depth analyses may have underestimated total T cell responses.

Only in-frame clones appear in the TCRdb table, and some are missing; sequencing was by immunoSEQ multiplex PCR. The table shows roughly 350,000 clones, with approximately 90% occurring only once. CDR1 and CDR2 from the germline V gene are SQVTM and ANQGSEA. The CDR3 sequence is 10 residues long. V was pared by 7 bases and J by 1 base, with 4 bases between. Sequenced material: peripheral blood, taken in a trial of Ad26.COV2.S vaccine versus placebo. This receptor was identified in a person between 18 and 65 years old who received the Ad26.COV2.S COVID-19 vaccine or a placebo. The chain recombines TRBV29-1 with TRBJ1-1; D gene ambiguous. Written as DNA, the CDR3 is TGCAGCGCCGAGAACACTGAAGCTTTCTTT. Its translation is CSAENTEAFF.